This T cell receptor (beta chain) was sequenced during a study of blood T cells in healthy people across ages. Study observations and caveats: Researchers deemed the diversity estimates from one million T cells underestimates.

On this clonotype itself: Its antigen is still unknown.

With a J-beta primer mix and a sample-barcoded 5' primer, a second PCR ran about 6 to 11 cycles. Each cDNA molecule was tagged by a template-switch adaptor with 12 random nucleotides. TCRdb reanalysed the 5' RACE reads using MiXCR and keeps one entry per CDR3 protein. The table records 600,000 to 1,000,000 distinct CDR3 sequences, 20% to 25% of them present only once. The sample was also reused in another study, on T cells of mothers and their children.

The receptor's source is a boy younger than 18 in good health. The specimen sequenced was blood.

The CDR3 here is CASSYRVPGVTEAFF. CDR3 in DNA: TGTGCCAGCAGTTATCGGGTCCCGGGCGTCACTGAAGCTTTCTTT. The V call is TRBV6-2 or TRBV6-3, the J call TRBJ1-1; D not resolved. Per germline, CDR1 MNHEY and CDR2 SVGEGT. The CDR3 runs to 15 residues. Between the trimmed V and J ends, which lost 3 bases and 4 bases, there was a span of 15 bases.